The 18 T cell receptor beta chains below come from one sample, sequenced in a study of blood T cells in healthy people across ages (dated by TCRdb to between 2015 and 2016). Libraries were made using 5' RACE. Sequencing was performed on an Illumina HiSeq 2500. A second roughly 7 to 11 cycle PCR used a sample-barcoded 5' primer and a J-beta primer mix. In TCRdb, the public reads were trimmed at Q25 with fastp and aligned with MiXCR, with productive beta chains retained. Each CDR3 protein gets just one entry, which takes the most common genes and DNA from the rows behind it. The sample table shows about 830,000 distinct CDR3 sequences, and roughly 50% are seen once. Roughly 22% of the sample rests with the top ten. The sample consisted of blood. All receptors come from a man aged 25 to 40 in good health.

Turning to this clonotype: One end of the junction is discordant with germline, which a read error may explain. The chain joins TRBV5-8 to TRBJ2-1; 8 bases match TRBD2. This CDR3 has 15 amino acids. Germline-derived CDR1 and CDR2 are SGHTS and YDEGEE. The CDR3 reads CASSLAGASYNEQVF. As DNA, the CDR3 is TGTGCCAGCAGCTTAGCGGGGGCCTCCTACAATGAGCAGGTCTTC.

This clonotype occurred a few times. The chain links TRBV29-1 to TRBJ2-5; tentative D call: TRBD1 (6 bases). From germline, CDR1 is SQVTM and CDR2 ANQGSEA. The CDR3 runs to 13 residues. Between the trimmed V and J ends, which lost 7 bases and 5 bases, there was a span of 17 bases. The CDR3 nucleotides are TGCAGCGAACAGGGCGAGGATCGGGAGACCCAGTACTTC. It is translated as CSEQGEDRETQYF.

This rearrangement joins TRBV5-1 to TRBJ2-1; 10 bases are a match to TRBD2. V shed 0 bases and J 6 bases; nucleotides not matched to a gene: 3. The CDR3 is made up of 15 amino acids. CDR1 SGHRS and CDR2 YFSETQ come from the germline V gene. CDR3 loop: CASSLEIAGGNEQFF. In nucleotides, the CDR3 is TGCGCCAGCAGCTTGGAAATAGCGGGAGGCAATGAGCAGTTCTTC.

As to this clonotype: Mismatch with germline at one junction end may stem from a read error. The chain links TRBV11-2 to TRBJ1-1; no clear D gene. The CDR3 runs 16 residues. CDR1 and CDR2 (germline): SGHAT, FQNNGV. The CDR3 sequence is CASSLEVAALNTEAFF. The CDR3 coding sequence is TGTGCCAGCAGCTTAGAGGTGGCGGCCTTGAACACTGAGGCTTTCTTT. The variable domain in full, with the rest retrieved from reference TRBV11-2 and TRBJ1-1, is EAGVAQSPRYKIIEKRQSVAFWCNPISGHATLYWYQQILGQGPKLLIQFQNNGVVDDSQLPKDRFSAERLKGVDSTLKIQPAKLEDSAVYLCASSLEVAALNTEAFFGQGTRLTVV.

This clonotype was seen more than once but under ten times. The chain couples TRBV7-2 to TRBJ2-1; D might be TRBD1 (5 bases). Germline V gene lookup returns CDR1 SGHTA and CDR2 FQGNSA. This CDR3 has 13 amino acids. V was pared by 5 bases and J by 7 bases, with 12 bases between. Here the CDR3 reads CASSPRRVNEQFF. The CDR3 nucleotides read TGTGCCAGCAGCCCCCGCAGGGTTAATGAGCAGTTCTTC.

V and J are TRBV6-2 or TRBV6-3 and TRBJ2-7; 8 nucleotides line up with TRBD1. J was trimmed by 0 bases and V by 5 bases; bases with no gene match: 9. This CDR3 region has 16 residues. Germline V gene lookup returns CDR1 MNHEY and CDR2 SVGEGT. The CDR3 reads CASSDRQGPTSYEQYF. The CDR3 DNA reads TGTGCCAGCAGTGATAGACAGGGGCCTACCTCCTACGAGCAGTACTTC.

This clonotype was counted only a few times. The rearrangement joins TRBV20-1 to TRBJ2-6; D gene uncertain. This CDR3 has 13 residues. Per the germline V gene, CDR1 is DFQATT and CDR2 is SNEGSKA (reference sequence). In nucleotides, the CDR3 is TGCAGCGCGGCCAGGTCAGGGGCCAACGTCCTGACTTTC. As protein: CSAARSGANVLTF.

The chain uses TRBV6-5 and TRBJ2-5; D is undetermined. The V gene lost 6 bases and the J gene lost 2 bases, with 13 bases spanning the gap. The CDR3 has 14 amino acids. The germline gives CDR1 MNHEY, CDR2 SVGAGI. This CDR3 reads CASRKGILQETQYF. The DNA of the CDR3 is TGTGCCAGCAGGAAAGGGATATTACAAGAGACCCAGTACTTC.

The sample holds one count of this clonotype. CDR3 nucleotides: TGTGCCTGGAGACAACCTTCACTTGGGGGCGAGCAGTACTTC. Its protein product is CAWRQPSLGGEQYF. The chain links TRBV30 to TRBJ2-4; D is perhaps TRBD1 or TRBD2 (5 bases each). TRBJ2-7 matches the DNA end more closely, so the J call is doubtful. Per the germline V gene, CDR1 is GTSNPN and CDR2 is SVGIG (reference sequence). The CDR3 consists of 14 residues.

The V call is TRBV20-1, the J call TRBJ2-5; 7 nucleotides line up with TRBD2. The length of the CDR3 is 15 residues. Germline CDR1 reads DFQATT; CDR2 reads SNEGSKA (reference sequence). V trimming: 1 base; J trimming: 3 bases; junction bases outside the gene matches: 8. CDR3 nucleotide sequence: TGCAGTGCTAGAGTCCGGGGAGGGCCGGAAGAGACCCAGTACTTC. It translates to CSARVRGGPEETQYF.

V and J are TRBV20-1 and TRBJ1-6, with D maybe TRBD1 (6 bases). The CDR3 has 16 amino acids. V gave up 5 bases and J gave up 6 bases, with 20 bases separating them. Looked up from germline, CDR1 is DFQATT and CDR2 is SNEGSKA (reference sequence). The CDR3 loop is CSAEADSTLFNSPLHF. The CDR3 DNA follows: TGCAGTGCTGAAGCGGACAGTACCTTATTTAATTCACCCCTCCACTTT.

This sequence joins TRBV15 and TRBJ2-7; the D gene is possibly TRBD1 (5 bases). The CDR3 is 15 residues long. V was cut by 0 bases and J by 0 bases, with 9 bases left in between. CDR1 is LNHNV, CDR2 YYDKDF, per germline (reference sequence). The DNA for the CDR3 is TGTGCCACCAGCAGAGATCACAGGAGCTCCTACGAGCAGTACTTC. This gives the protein CATSRDHRSSYEQYF. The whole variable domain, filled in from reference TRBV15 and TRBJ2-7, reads DAMVIQNPRYQVTQFGKPVTLSCSQTLNHNVMYWYQQKSSQAPKLLFHYYDKDFNNEADTPDNFQSRRPNTSFCFLDIRSPGLGDTAMYLCATSRDHRSSYEQYFGPGTRLTVT.

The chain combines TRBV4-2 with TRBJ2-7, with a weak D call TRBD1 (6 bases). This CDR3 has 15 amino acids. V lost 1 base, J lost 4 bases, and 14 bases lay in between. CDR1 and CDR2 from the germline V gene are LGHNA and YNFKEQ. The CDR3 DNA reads TGTGCCAGCAGCCAAGTCACAGGGTACCAGTACGAGCAGTACTTC. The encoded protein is CASSQVTGYQYEQYF.

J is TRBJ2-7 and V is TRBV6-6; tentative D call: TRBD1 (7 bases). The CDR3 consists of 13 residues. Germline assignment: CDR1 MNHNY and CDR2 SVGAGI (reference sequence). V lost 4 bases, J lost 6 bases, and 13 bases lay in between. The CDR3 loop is CASSLTGRTEQYF. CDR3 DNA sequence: TGTGCCAGCAGTTTGACAGGGAGGACCGAGCAGTACTTC.

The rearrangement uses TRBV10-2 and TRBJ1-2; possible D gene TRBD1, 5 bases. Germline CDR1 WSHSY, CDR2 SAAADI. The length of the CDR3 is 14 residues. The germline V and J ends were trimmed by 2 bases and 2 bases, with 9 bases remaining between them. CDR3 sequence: CASSELRDNYGYTF. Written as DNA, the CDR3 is TGCGCCAGCAGTGAGCTCAGGGACAACTATGGCTACACCTTC.

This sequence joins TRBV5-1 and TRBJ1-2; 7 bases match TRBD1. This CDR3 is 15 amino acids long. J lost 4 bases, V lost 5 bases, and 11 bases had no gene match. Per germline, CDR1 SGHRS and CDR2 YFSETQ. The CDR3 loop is CASSSGGGQAYGYTF. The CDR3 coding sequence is TGCGCCAGCAGTTCCGGAGGCGGACAGGCCTATGGCTACACCTTC.

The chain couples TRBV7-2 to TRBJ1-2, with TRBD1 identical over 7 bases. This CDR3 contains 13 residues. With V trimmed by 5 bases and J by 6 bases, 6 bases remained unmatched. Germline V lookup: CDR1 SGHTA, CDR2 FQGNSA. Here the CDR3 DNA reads TGTGCCAGCAGCCGGAACGGACAGGATGGCTACACCTTC. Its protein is CASSRNGQDGYTF.

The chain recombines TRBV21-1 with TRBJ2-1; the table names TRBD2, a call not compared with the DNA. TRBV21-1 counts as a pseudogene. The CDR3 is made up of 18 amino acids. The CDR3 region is CASSKAKPPGLVFNEQFF. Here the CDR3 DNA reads TGTGCCAGCAGCAAAGCGAAACCACCGGGACTAGTTTTCAATGAGCAGTTCTTC.